The clone carrying this TCR beta chain was seen only a few times. Its matching antigen is unknown. This record belongs to a study of cytomegalovirus exposure and HLA in healthy donors. Points from the study as a whole: No immune exposure information besides CMV serostatus was available.

The length of the CDR3 is 16 residues. Germline loops: CDR1 SGHDT, CDR2 YYEEEE. V dropped 0 bases and J dropped 4 bases, with 14 bases sitting between them. Vbeta (60) and Jbeta (13) primers were used in the PCR. Profiling relied on immunoSEQ multiplex PCR, and the TCRdb table lists in-frame clones only, not all of them. In the table there are roughly 190,000 clones, 75% to 85% of which are singletons. The sequence came from a woman in her late teens or twenties in good health and CMV-seronegative. Input material: PBMCs. The V gene is TRBV5-6, the J gene TRBJ2-1; D perhaps matches TRBD2 (7 bases). The CDR3 loop reads CASSLVEGGPYNEQFF. The CDR3 DNA reads as TGTGCCAGCAGCTTGGTAGAGGGGGGGCCATACAATGAGCAGTTCTTC.